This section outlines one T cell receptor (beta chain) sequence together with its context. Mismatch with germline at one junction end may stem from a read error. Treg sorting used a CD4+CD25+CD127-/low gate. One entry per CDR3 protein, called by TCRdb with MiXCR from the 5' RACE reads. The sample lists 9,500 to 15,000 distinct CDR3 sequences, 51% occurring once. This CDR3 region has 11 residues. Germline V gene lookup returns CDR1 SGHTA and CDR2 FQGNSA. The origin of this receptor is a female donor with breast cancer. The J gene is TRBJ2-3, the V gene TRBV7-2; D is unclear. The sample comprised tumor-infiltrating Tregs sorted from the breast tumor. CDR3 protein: CASGLADTQYF. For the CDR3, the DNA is TGTGCCAGCGGCTTAGCAGATACGCAGTATTTT.